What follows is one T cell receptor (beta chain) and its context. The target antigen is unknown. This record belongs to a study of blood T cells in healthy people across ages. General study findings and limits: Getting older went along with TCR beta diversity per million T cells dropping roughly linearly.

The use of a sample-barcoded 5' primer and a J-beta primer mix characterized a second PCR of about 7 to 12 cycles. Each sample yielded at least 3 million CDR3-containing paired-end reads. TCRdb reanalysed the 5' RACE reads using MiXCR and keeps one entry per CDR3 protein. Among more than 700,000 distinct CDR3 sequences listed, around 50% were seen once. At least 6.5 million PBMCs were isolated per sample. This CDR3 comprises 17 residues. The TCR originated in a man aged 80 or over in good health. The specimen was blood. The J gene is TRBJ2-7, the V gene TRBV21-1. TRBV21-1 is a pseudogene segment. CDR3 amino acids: CASSKVNSSRPAYEQYF. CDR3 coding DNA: TGTGCCAGCAGCAAAGTTAACAGTTCAAGACCAGCCTACGAGCAGTACTTC.